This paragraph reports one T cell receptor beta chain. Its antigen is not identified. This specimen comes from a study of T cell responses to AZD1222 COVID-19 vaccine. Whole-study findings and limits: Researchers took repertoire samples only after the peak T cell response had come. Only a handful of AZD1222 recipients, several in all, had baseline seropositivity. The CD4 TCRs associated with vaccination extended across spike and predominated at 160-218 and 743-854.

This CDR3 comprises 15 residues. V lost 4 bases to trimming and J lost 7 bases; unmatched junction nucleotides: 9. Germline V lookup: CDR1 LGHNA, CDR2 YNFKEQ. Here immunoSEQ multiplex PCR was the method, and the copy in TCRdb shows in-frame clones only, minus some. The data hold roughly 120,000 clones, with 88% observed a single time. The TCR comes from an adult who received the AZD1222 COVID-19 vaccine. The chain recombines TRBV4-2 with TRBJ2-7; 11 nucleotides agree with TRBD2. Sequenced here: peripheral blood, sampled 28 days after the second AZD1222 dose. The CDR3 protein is CASSPGLADFTEQYF. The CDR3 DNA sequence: TGTGCCAGCAGCCCGGGACTAGCGGACTTTACTGAGCAGTACTTC.